Listed below are T cell receptor beta chains from one sample, sequenced in a study of identical twins. TCRdb recomputed calls from the 5' RACE reads with MiXCR, one row per CDR3 protein. The data hold just under 650,000 distinct CDR3 sequences, with just over 7% observed a single time. This sample was shared with a second study, whose subject was yellow fever vaccine responses in identical twins.

Sequencing used PBMCs. Every receptor here comes from a woman between 18 and 29 years old in good health. CDR3s include the opening cysteine and the closing phenylalanine or tryptophan. Fields, in order: CDR3 DNA, CDR3 protein, J gene, CDR3 length, D gene, V gene, clone size. D genes are given only for firm matches. For some rows the clone size is stated as once, few or many, or as a class when expanded; others skip it.

cdr3_nt: TGTGCCAGCAGGTTTCCAGATACGCAGTATTTT
cdr3_aa: CASRFPDTQYF
j_call: TRBJ2-3
cdr3_length: 11
d_call: NA
v_call: TRBV2
clone_size: NA

cdr3_nt: TGTGCCAGCAGCCCCGGGGACAGGGCCACAGATACGCAGTATTTT
cdr3_aa: CASSPGDRATDTQYF
j_call: TRBJ2-3
cdr3_length: 15
d_call: TRBD1
v_call: TRBV6-1
clone_size: NA

cdr3_nt: TGTGCCAGCAGCTTGGGCCTACGACAGATACAAGAGACCCAGTACTTC
cdr3_aa: CASSLGLRQIQETQYF
j_call: TRBJ2-5
cdr3_length: 16
d_call: NA
v_call: TRBV5-6
clone_size: few

cdr3_nt: TGTGCCAGCAGCTTCAGGACAGGGGCTTCCACAGATACGCAGTATTTT
cdr3_aa: CASSFRTGASTDTQYF
j_call: TRBJ2-3
cdr3_length: 16
d_call: TRBD1
v_call: TRBV5-5
clone_size: NA

cdr3_nt: TGTGCCAGCAGTTCCGGGCGGGGGGACAAAAACATTCAGTACTTC
cdr3_aa: CASSSGRGDKNIQYF
j_call: TRBJ2-4
cdr3_length: 15
d_call: TRBD2
v_call: TRBV12-3/TRBV12-4
clone_size: NA

cdr3_nt: TGTGCCAGCAGCTTGGCCTGGCAGGGAAGCAATCAGCCCCAGCATTTT
cdr3_aa: CASSLAWQGSNQPQHF
j_call: TRBJ1-5
cdr3_length: 16
d_call: NA
v_call: TRBV5-5
clone_size: NA

cdr3_nt: TGTGCCAGCAGTTGGGCGGGGGACAGCAATCAGCCCCAGCATTTT
cdr3_aa: CASSWAGDSNQPQHF
j_call: TRBJ1-5
cdr3_length: 15
d_call: NA
v_call: TRBV12-3/TRBV12-4
clone_size: many

cdr3_nt: TGTGCCAGCAGCCCATGGACGCACACCGGGGAGCTGTTTTTT
cdr3_aa: CASSPWTHTGELFF
j_call: TRBJ2-2
cdr3_length: 14
d_call: NA
v_call: TRBV3-1
clone_size: many

cdr3_nt: TGTGCCAGCAGTGAAGACGGGTGGTCTAGCACAGATACGCAGTATTTT
cdr3_aa: CASSEDGWSSTDTQYF
j_call: TRBJ2-3
cdr3_length: 16
d_call: NA
v_call: TRBV6-1
clone_size: NA

cdr3_nt: TGTGCCAGCAGGCCAACAGGGGGTAGCAATCAGCCCCAGCATTTT
cdr3_aa: CASRPTGGSNQPQHF
j_call: TRBJ1-5
cdr3_length: 15
d_call: TRBD1
v_call: TRBV12-3/TRBV12-4
clone_size: many

cdr3_nt: TGCAGTGCTAGAGCAACAGATACGCAGTATTTT
cdr3_aa: CSARATDTQYF
j_call: TRBJ2-3
cdr3_length: 11
d_call: NA
v_call: TRBV20-1
clone_size: many

cdr3_nt: TGTGCCAGCAGTTATATCGGCAGCGCCGGAGGGGCTTTCTTT
cdr3_aa: CASSYIGSAGGAFF
j_call: TRBJ1-1
cdr3_length: 14
d_call: NA
v_call: TRBV6-5
clone_size: few

cdr3_nt: TGCAGTGCTAGTGGGACTAGCGGGGGCCCGATCCACATTCAGTACTTC
cdr3_aa: CSASGTSGGPIHIQYF
j_call: TRBJ2-4
cdr3_length: 16
d_call: TRBD2
v_call: TRBV20-1
clone_size: few

cdr3_nt: TGTGCCAGCAGTGCCGGGACGGCAGGCAATCAGCCCCAGCATTTT
cdr3_aa: CASSAGTAGNQPQHF
j_call: TRBJ1-5
cdr3_length: 15
d_call: NA
v_call: TRBV2
clone_size: few

cdr3_nt: TGTGCCAGCAGTTCCTGGGACGGGGTAGGACCCTCCTACAATGAGCAGTTCTTC
cdr3_aa: CASSSWDGVGPSYNEQFF
j_call: TRBJ2-1
cdr3_length: 18
d_call: NA
v_call: TRBV12-3/TRBV12-4
clone_size: many

cdr3_nt: TGTGCCAGCAGCCCCCAAGGGAAAGGGTACGAGCAGTACTTC
cdr3_aa: CASSPQGKGYEQYF
j_call: TRBJ2-7
cdr3_length: 14
d_call: NA
v_call: TRBV9
clone_size: NA

cdr3_nt: TGTGCCAGCAGCCAATCGTTACTCCATGGCGCAGATACGCAGTATTTT
cdr3_aa: CASSQSLLHGADTQYF
j_call: TRBJ2-3
cdr3_length: 16
d_call: NA
v_call: TRBV16
clone_size: NA

cdr3_nt: TGTGCCAGCAGTCTGGGAGGACTAGCGGGCCTAGAGCAGTTCTTC
cdr3_aa: CASSLGGLAGLEQFF
j_call: TRBJ2-1
cdr3_length: 15
d_call: TRBD2
v_call: TRBV12-3/TRBV12-4
clone_size: many

cdr3_nt: TGTGCCAGCAGCTTAGCGAGTGCAGGCCGAGAGCAGTACTTC
cdr3_aa: CASSLASAGREQYF
j_call: TRBJ2-7
cdr3_length: 14
d_call: NA
v_call: TRBV7-9
clone_size: many

cdr3_nt: TGCGCCAGCAGCCAAGGGTTGGGAAGGACCTGGGGCACCGGGGAGCTGTTTTTT
cdr3_aa: CASSQGLGRTWGTGELFF
j_call: TRBJ2-2
cdr3_length: 18
d_call: NA
v_call: TRBV4-1
clone_size: many

cdr3_nt: TGTGCCAGCAGCCAAGATCAGGAGCGGGAGTTTCCCTACAATGAGCAGTTCTTC
cdr3_aa: CASSQDQEREFPYNEQFF
j_call: TRBJ2-1
cdr3_length: 18
d_call: TRBD2
v_call: TRBV3-1
clone_size: NA

cdr3_nt: TGCGCCAGCAGCGATAATGTGAACTATGGCTACACCTTC
cdr3_aa: CASSDNVNYGYTF
j_call: TRBJ1-2
cdr3_length: 13
d_call: NA
v_call: TRBV5-1
clone_size: few

cdr3_nt: TGTGCCAGCAGTTTAGGTTCGGGGGCTCTAGAGACCCAGTACTTC
cdr3_aa: CASSLGSGALETQYF
j_call: TRBJ2-5
cdr3_length: 15
d_call: NA
v_call: TRBV12-3/TRBV12-4
clone_size: many

cdr3_nt: TGTGCCAGCAGACCTACCGGGACGGCGACGAACTACGAGCAGTACTTC
cdr3_aa: CASRPTGTATNYEQYF
j_call: TRBJ2-7
cdr3_length: 16
d_call: NA
v_call: TRBV6-1
clone_size: NA

cdr3_nt: TGTGCCAGCAGCCGGTCTAGCGCAGCCTACAATGAGCAGTTCTTC
cdr3_aa: CASSRSSAAYNEQFF
j_call: TRBJ2-1
cdr3_length: 15
d_call: NA
v_call: TRBV12-3/TRBV12-4
clone_size: NA

cdr3_nt: TGTGCCACCAAGCCAGGACAGGACACAGATACGCAGTATTTT
cdr3_aa: CATKPGQDTDTQYF
j_call: TRBJ2-3
cdr3_length: 14
d_call: TRBD1
v_call: TRBV12-3/TRBV12-4
clone_size: many

cdr3_nt: TGTGCCAGCAGCCAAGCGTATAGCGGGGCGTACAATGAGCAGTTCTTC
cdr3_aa: CASSQAYSGAYNEQFF
j_call: TRBJ2-1
cdr3_length: 16
d_call: TRBD2
v_call: TRBV3-1
clone_size: once

cdr3_nt: TGTGCCAGCAGCTTAGTGGTGCCGGCAGCTAATGAAAAACTGTTTTTT
cdr3_aa: CASSLVVPAANEKLFF
j_call: TRBJ1-4
cdr3_length: 16
d_call: NA
v_call: TRBV11-2
clone_size: many

cdr3_nt: TGCAGTGCTAGAGGGAGGATTGCGAACACCGGGGAGCTGTTTTTT
cdr3_aa: CSARGRIANTGELFF
j_call: TRBJ2-2
cdr3_length: 15
d_call: NA
v_call: TRBV20-1
clone_size: NA

cdr3_nt: TGCGCCAGCAGCCGCTCCCATGGGGTTAATTCACCCCTCCACTTT
cdr3_aa: CASSRSHGVNSPLHF
j_call: TRBJ1-6
cdr3_length: 15
d_call: NA
v_call: TRBV4-1
clone_size: NA

cdr3_nt: TGTGCCAGCAGCTTAATCGGGGGACAAGAGACCCAGTACTTC
cdr3_aa: CASSLIGGQETQYF
j_call: TRBJ2-5
cdr3_length: 14
d_call: NA
v_call: TRBV7-6
clone_size: many

cdr3_nt: TGCGCCAGCAGCTTGACACCACTAGCGGGAGGGGCTGAGCAGTTCTTC
cdr3_aa: CASSLTPLAGGAEQFF
j_call: TRBJ2-1
cdr3_length: 16
d_call: TRBD2
v_call: TRBV5-1
clone_size: many

cdr3_nt: TGTGCCAGCAGCTTGGTGGGGGGCCCGGGGCTCTACAATGAGCAGTTCTTC
cdr3_aa: CASSLVGGPGLYNEQFF
j_call: TRBJ2-1
cdr3_length: 17
d_call: NA
v_call: TRBV5-6
clone_size: few

cdr3_nt: TGTGCCATCAGTAATGGTGGGGCCTATGGCTACACCTTC
cdr3_aa: CAISNGGAYGYTF
j_call: TRBJ1-2
cdr3_length: 13
d_call: NA
v_call: TRBV10-3
clone_size: many

cdr3_nt: TGCGCCAGCAGCCACGTGGAGCGGGGGTCCACCTACAATGAGCAGTTCTTC
cdr3_aa: CASSHVERGSTYNEQFF
j_call: TRBJ2-1
cdr3_length: 17
d_call: TRBD2
v_call: TRBV4-1
clone_size: many

cdr3_nt: TGTGCCAGCAGTCGACAGGGGTTAATTAATGAAAAACTGTTTTTT
cdr3_aa: CASSRQGLINEKLFF
j_call: TRBJ1-4
cdr3_length: 15
d_call: TRBD1
v_call: TRBV12-3/TRBV12-4
clone_size: few

cdr3_nt: TGCAGCGCAAAGACAGGGTTCGAGCAGTACTTC
cdr3_aa: CSAKTGFEQYF
j_call: TRBJ2-7
cdr3_length: 11
d_call: TRBD1
v_call: TRBV29-1
clone_size: NA

cdr3_nt: TGTGCCAGCAGCTTTGACCAGCCCCAGCATTTT
cdr3_aa: CASSFDQPQHF
j_call: TRBJ1-5
cdr3_length: 11
d_call: NA
v_call: TRBV5-8
clone_size: many

cdr3_nt: TGTGCCAGCAGAAAAACCACTTGGACCGGGACAGGCGGTAATGAGCAGTTCTTC
cdr3_aa: CASRKTTWTGTGGNEQFF
j_call: TRBJ2-1
cdr3_length: 18
d_call: TRBD1
v_call: TRBV5-6
clone_size: few

cdr3_nt: TGTGCCAGCAGCCAGCGACTAGCGGGGAGCACAGATACGCAGTATTTT
cdr3_aa: CASSQRLAGSTDTQYF
j_call: TRBJ2-3
cdr3_length: 16
d_call: TRBD2
v_call: TRBV3-1
clone_size: many

cdr3_nt: TGCAGCGTTGAAGGTTTGGCAGGGGATATCTCCTACAATGAGCAGTTCTTC
cdr3_aa: CSVEGLAGDISYNEQFF
j_call: TRBJ2-1
cdr3_length: 17
d_call: NA
v_call: TRBV29-1
clone_size: NA

cdr3_nt: TGTGCCAGCAGCGCTCCCTCCAGGGGGATTAGTTCCAGCTCCTACGAGCAGTACTTC
cdr3_aa: CASSAPSRGISSSSYEQYF
j_call: TRBJ2-7
cdr3_length: 19
d_call: TRBD1
v_call: TRBV11-2
clone_size: NA

cdr3_nt: TGTGCCAGCTCAGCTAATTCTAGGGGTACGGGGACTGAAGCTTTCTTT
cdr3_aa: CASSANSRGTGTEAFF
j_call: TRBJ1-1
cdr3_length: 16
d_call: NA
v_call: TRBV18
clone_size: few

cdr3_nt: TGTGCCAGCTCAAAACGGACAGGGAATGGTGAAGCTTTCTTT
cdr3_aa: CASSKRTGNGEAFF
j_call: TRBJ1-1
cdr3_length: 14
d_call: TRBD1
v_call: TRBV18
clone_size: few

cdr3_nt: TGTGCCAGCAGCGGACAGACTAACTATGGCTACACCTTC
cdr3_aa: CASSGQTNYGYTF
j_call: TRBJ1-2
cdr3_length: 13
d_call: NA
v_call: TRBV3-1
clone_size: few

cdr3_nt: TGTGCCAGCAGCCTTAGGAGGTTGGAAGAGACCCAGTACTTC
cdr3_aa: CASSLRRLEETQYF
j_call: TRBJ2-5
cdr3_length: 14
d_call: NA
v_call: TRBV5-6
clone_size: few

cdr3_nt: TGTGCCATCAGTGGGGCCGGGACGGAAGAGACCCAGTACTTC
cdr3_aa: CAISGAGTEETQYF
j_call: TRBJ2-5
cdr3_length: 14
d_call: NA
v_call: TRBV10-3
clone_size: many

cdr3_nt: TGCAGTGCTAGAGATACCAGCAGCTATGGCTACACCTTC
cdr3_aa: CSARDTSSYGYTF
j_call: TRBJ1-2
cdr3_length: 13
d_call: NA
v_call: TRBV20-1
clone_size: few

cdr3_nt: TGTGCCAGCAGCCCGCGACTAGCGGAGGCCCAAGAGACCCAGTACTTC
cdr3_aa: CASSPRLAEAQETQYF
j_call: TRBJ2-5
cdr3_length: 16
d_call: NA
v_call: TRBV21-1
clone_size: many

cdr3_nt: TGTGCCAGCAGTCCCCAGGAGGGAGAAGAGACCCAGTACTTC
cdr3_aa: CASSPQEGEETQYF
j_call: TRBJ2-5
cdr3_length: 14
d_call: NA
v_call: TRBV4-2
clone_size: few

cdr3_nt: TGTGCCAGCAGTCCACCGTGGACAGCGAATTCACCCCTCCACTTT
cdr3_aa: CASSPPWTANSPLHF
j_call: TRBJ1-6
cdr3_length: 15
d_call: NA
v_call: TRBV12-3/TRBV12-4
clone_size: NA

cdr3_nt: TGCAGCGTTGAAAAAAACAGGAGCACTGAAGCTTTCTTT
cdr3_aa: CSVEKNRSTEAFF
j_call: TRBJ1-1
cdr3_length: 13
d_call: NA
v_call: TRBV29-1
clone_size: few

cdr3_nt: TGTGCCAGCAGCCAAGATAGAGCTTCCTACAATGAGCAGTTCTTC
cdr3_aa: CASSQDRASYNEQFF
j_call: TRBJ2-1
cdr3_length: 15
d_call: NA
v_call: TRBV14
clone_size: NA

cdr3_nt: TGCGCCAGCAGCCAAGGGGCTAGCGGATACAATGAGCAGTTCTTC
cdr3_aa: CASSQGASGYNEQFF
j_call: TRBJ2-1
cdr3_length: 15
d_call: TRBD2
v_call: TRBV4-1
clone_size: NA

cdr3_nt: TGCGCCAGCAGCCACCGGGAGACGGTCAATGAGCAGTTCTTC
cdr3_aa: CASSHRETVNEQFF
j_call: TRBJ2-1
cdr3_length: 14
d_call: NA
v_call: TRBV4-1
clone_size: few

cdr3_nt: TGCGCCAGCAGCTCGGGACAGCGCCCTTGGTATGAGCAGTTCTTC
cdr3_aa: CASSSGQRPWYEQFF
j_call: TRBJ2-1
cdr3_length: 15
d_call: TRBD1
v_call: TRBV5-1
clone_size: NA

cdr3_nt: TGCAGCCTTCCGGGACAAGGGGATGGAGGCTACACCTTC
cdr3_aa: CSLPGQGDGGYTF
j_call: TRBJ1-2
cdr3_length: 13
d_call: NA
v_call: TRBV20-1
clone_size: few

cdr3_nt: TGTGCCAGCAGTCCCAGGGTAACAGATGAAAAACTGTTTTTT
cdr3_aa: CASSPRVTDEKLFF
j_call: TRBJ1-4
cdr3_length: 14
d_call: NA
v_call: TRBV12-3/TRBV12-4
clone_size: many